A selection of T cell receptor beta chains follows, all from one sample in a study of response to subunit inactivated influenza vaccine. A single record per CDR3 protein comes from TCRdb applying MiXCR to the RT-PCR reads. The sample includes approximately 730,000 distinct CDR3 sequences, about 14% of them seen just once. The input for sequencing was PBMCs from blood, taken approximately 15 days before vaccination. These receptors originate from a middle-aged man who received an inactivated influenza vaccine. Both conserved end residues are part of each CDR3. The order of the fields is clone size, D gene, J gene, V gene, CDR3 protein, CDR3 DNA. D genes are given only for firm matches. A row's size may be missing; if present it is once, few, many or a size class.

. | TRBD2 | TRBJ2-3 | TRBV27 | CASSLLAALGIDTQYF | TGTGCCAGCAGTTTGCTAGCGGCTCTAGGGATAGATACGCAGTATTTT
few | TRBD1 | TRBJ2-7 | TRBV10-3 | CAISELDRTYEQYF | TGTGCCATCAGTGAGTTGGACAGGACCTACGAGCAGTACTTC
. | . | TRBJ2-1 | TRBV27 | CASSPRPRSYNEQFF | TGTGCCAGCAGTCCCCGGCCCCGCTCCTACAATGAGCAGTTCTTC
. | . | TRBJ1-2 | TRBV4-2 | CASSQEFGGVDGYTF | TGTGCCAGCAGCCAAGAGTTTGGGGGAGTAGATGGCTACACCTTC
many | . | TRBJ2-7 | TRBV7-9 | CASSQTGYEQYF | TGTGCCAGCAGCCAGACGGGCTACGAGCAGTACTTC
. | TRBD1 | TRBJ2-5 | TRBV6-1 | CASSGQGVRETQYF | TGTGCCAGCAGTGGGCAGGGGGTAAGGGAGACCCAGTACTTC
once | . | TRBJ2-1 | TRBV20-1 | CSARRGPSRHEQFF | TGCAGTGCCCGCCGGGGACCCTCGAGGCATGAGCAGTTCTTC
many | TRBD1 | TRBJ1-6 | TRBV20-1 | CSARDRVGSPLHF | TGCAGTGCCAGGGACAGGGTGGGCTCACCCCTCCACTTT
many | . | TRBJ2-7 | TRBV3-1 | CASSQVLFDEQYF | TGTGCCAGCAGCCAAGTCTTATTCGACGAGCAGTACTTC
few | . | TRBJ2-5 | TRBV7-9 | CASSHRDGGIQETQYF | TGTGCCAGCAGCCACAGGGACGGAGGAATACAAGAGACCCAGTACTTC
. | . | TRBJ2-7 | TRBV28 | CASSYPGVRSYEQYF | TGTGCCAGCAGTTATCCCGGGGTCAGATCCTACGAGCAGTACTTC
many | TRBD2 | TRBJ2-1 | TRBV12-3/TRBV12-4 | CASSFGWLAGDNEQFF | TGTGCCAGCAGTTTTGGGTGGCTAGCGGGAGACAATGAGCAGTTCTTC
few | . | TRBJ2-4 | TRBV21-1 | CASSFMPRAKNIQYF | TGTGCCAGCAGCTTTATGCCACGGGCCAAAAACATTCAGTACTTC
many | . | TRBJ2-2 | TRBV6-2/TRBV6-3 | CASSYWQGTGELFF | TGTGCCAGCAGTTACTGGCAGGGCACCGGGGAGCTGTTTTTT
. | TRBD2 | TRBJ2-7 | TRBV20-1 | CSARDWQSGLVTLEQYF | TGCAGTGCTAGAGATTGGCAATCGGGACTAGTTACCCTCGAGCAGTACTTC
few | . | TRBJ1-5 | TRBV5-4 | CASSLDGGENQPQHF | TGTGCCAGCAGCTTGGATGGCGGAGAGAATCAGCCCCAGCATTTT
few | TRBD1 | TRBJ2-7 | TRBV7-9 | CASSLGTVGEQYF | TGTGCCAGCAGCCTAGGGACAGTCGGGGAGCAGTACTTC
few | TRBD1 | TRBJ1-5 | TRBV6-2/TRBV6-3 | CASSLRPWDRPGVAQHF | TGTGCCAGCAGTTTGCGTCCCTGGGACAGACCCGGGGTAGCCCAGCATTTT
. | TRBD2 | TRBJ2-1 | TRBV7-3 | CASSLSGSGARGAIF | TGTGCCAGCAGCTTAAGTGGTAGCGGGGCCCGGGGAGCGATCTTC
. | . | TRBJ1-1 | TRBV15 | CATSRDKWMTEAFF | TGTGCCACCAGCAGAGACAAGTGGATGACTGAAGCTTTCTTT
. | TRBD2 | TRBJ2-7 | TRBV6-1 | CASSGRGLAGGSTYEQYF | TGTGCCAGCAGTGGAAGGGGACTAGCGGGAGGCAGCACCTACGAGCAGTACTTC
. | . | TRBJ2-2 | TRBV7-8 | CASSFPTGKTGELFF | TGTGCCAGCAGCTTCCCGACGGGGAAAACCGGGGAGCTGTTTTTT
. | TRBD2 | TRBJ2-5 | TRBV7-9 | CASSFSGRIETQYF | TGTGCCAGCAGCTTCAGCGGGAGGATCGAGACCCAGTACTTC
few | . | TRBJ2-1 | TRBV12-3/TRBV12-4 | CASSLGLARGKFF | TGTGCCAGCAGTTTAGGGTTAGCAAGGGGCAAGTTCTTC
few | . | TRBJ2-7 | TRBV7-2 | CASSDRGGGSYEQYF | TGTGCCAGCAGCGACCGAGGGGGGGGAAGCTACGAGCAGTACTTC
. | . | TRBJ2-5 | TRBV6-1 | CASSRPRSEEVQETQYF | TGTGCCAGCAGTCGGCCAAGGTCGGAGGAGGTGCAAGAGACCCAGTACTTC
few | . | TRBJ2-1 | TRBV20-1 | CSARGAIYEVNEQFF | TGCAGTGCTAGAGGGGCGATCTATGAGGTGAATGAGCAGTTCTTC
few | . | TRBJ2-2 | TRBV7-8 | CASSLIGGNPGELFF | TGTGCCAGCAGCTTAATCGGTGGCAATCCCGGGGAGCTGTTTTTT
. | . | TRBJ2-5 | TRBV20-1 | CSALRTNRGARETQYF | TGCAGTGCTCTCAGGACCAACCGGGGGGCCCGGGAGACCCAGTACTTC
few | . | TRBJ2-7 | TRBV7-8 | CASSSPPITERHSYEQYF | TGTGCCAGCAGCTCACCCCCCATTACTGAAAGGCACTCCTACGAGCAGTACTTC
. | . | TRBJ2-7 | TRBV7-2 | CASSPSAGTPLF | TGTGCCAGCAGCCCCTCTGCCGGGACCCCCCTCTTC